This passage covers 32 T cell receptor beta chains from one sample sequenced in a study of graft-versus-host responses after intestinal transplantation. Sequencing used immunoSEQ multiplex PCR; TCRdb keeps in-frame clones, though not all of them. The sample includes more than 65,000 clones, over 70% of them seen just once. What these receptors recognize is not known. The material sequenced was unstimulated CD4+ T cells sorted from spleen or lymph node cells, taken before transplant. Every receptor here comes from a human donor who was the organ donor for an intestinal transplant.

The V gene is TRBV28, the J gene TRBJ2-5, with 8 bases matching TRBD2. V lost 2 bases to trimming and J lost 5 bases; unmatched junction nucleotides: 4. The CDR3 has 14 residues. In germline, CDR1 is MDHEN, CDR2 SYDVKM. CDR3 region: CASSLAGGMETQYF. As DNA, the CDR3 is TGTGCCAGCAGTTTAGCGGGGGGAATGGAGACCCAGTACTTC. The whole variable domain, filled in from reference TRBV28 and TRBJ2-5, reads DVKVTQSSRYLVKRTGEKVFLECVQDMDHENMFWYRQDPGLGLRLIYFSYDVKMKEKGDIPEGYSVSREKKERFSLILESASTNQTSMYLCASSLAGGMETQYFGPGTRLLVL.

The rearrangement links TRBV5-1 to TRBJ1-6, with 8 bases that match TRBD1. The CDR3 runs 16 residues. Germline lookup yields CDR1 SGHRS and CDR2 YFSETQ. J was trimmed by 5 bases and V by 0 bases; bases with no gene match: 4. The CDR3 DNA is TGCGCCAGCAGCTTGGAGCCAGGGGGCAATAATTCACCCCTCCACTTT. Translating it yields CASSLEPGGNNSPLHF.

The chain couples TRBV5-8 to TRBJ1-2; D remains ambiguous. Germline values: CDR1 SGHTS, CDR2 YDEGEE. CDR3 length: 15 amino acids. V was pared by 7 bases and J by 2 bases, with 18 bases between. For the CDR3, the DNA is TGTGCCAGCTCTGTTGGAGGTCTCTCCAACTATGGCTACACCTTC. It codes for CASSVGGLSNYGYTF.

V is TRBV5-6 and J is TRBJ2-1; the match to TRBD2 covers 8 bases. The CDR3 extends over 14 amino acids. V was pared by 0 bases and J by 8 bases, with 4 bases of the junction left unmatched. Germline lookup yields CDR1 SGHDT and CDR2 YYEEEE. The CDR3 sequence is CASSLAGGLDEQFF. CDR3 coding DNA: TGTGCCAGCAGCTTGGCGGGGGGGCTGGATGAGCAGTTCTTC.

This CDR3 reads CASSFWTGNTGELFF. CDR3 sequence (DNA): TGTGCCAGCAGCTTCTGGACAGGGAACACCGGGGAGCTGTTTTTT. The chain joins TRBV7-2 to TRBJ2-2; the match to TRBD1 covers 7 bases. Looked up from germline, CDR1 is SGHTA and CDR2 is FQGNSA. V was pared by 3 bases and J by 1 base, with 2 bases of the junction left unmatched. This CDR3 spans 15 amino acids.

The J gene is TRBJ2-2, the V gene TRBV27, with TRBD2 matching over 7 bases. CDR1 and CDR2 (germline): MNHEY, SMNVEV (reference sequence). The CDR3 sequence is 15 residues long. Unmatched junction bases numbered 11, after V lost 6 bases and J lost 7 bases. CDR3 protein: CASRGVAGPHGELFF. The CDR3 region has the DNA TGTGCCAGCAGGGGGGTAGCGGGTCCGCACGGGGAGCTGTTTTTT.

The gene calls are TRBV18 and TRBJ1-2; D remains unclear. The CDR3 has 15 residues. V lost 2 bases and J 4 bases, leaving 14 bases between the germline ends. Per the germline V gene, CDR1 is KGHSH and CDR2 is LQKENI. CDR3 amino acids: CASSPGSGVGYGYTF. The CDR3 nucleotides read TGTGCCAGCTCACCAGGGTCCGGGGTCGGCTATGGCTACACCTTC.

The V and J genes are TRBV4-1 and TRBJ2-5; 14 nucleotides line up with TRBD2. The CDR3 length is 16 residues. V shed 6 bases and J 2 bases; nucleotides not matched to a gene: 5. Germline V gene data show CDR1 as MGHRA and CDR2 as YSYEKL. CDR3 DNA: TGCGCCAGCAGGCGTGGACTAGCGGGGGGTCAAGAGACCCAGTACTTC. Translating gives CASRRGLAGGQETQYF.

The V and J genes are TRBV28 and TRBJ2-2; D is uncertain. CDR1 and CDR2 (germline): MDHEN, SYDVKM. Trimming took off 1 base at V and 1 base at J, with 4 bases between the two ends. The CDR3 is made up of 14 amino acids. The CDR3 reads CASSLFRNTGELFF. The CDR3 DNA is TGTGCCAGCAGTTTATTCCGGAACACCGGGGAGCTGTTTTTT. Based on the CDR3 plus reference TRBV28 and TRBJ2-2, the full variable domain is DVKVTQSSRYLVKRTGEKVFLECVQDMDHENMFWYRQDPGLGLRLIYFSYDVKMKEKGDIPEGYSVSREKKERFSLILESASTNQTSMYLCASSLFRNTGELFFGEGSRLTVL.

J is TRBJ2-3 and V is TRBV6-5; D possibly corresponds to TRBD2 (5 bases). V was cut by 6 bases and J by 4 bases, with 14 bases left in between. Germline V gives CDR1 MNHEY, CDR2 SVGAGI. CDR3 size: 14 residues. This CDR3 is CASRDSAGSDTQYF. As DNA, the CDR3 is TGTGCCAGCAGGGACTCAGCTGGGTCAGATACGCAGTATTTT.

The chain joins TRBV6-5 to TRBJ2-7; TRBD2 matches at 13 bases. Per the germline V gene, CDR1 is MNHEY and CDR2 is SVGAGI. Trimming cost V 4 bases and J 3 bases; bases outside gene matches: 6. The CDR3 contains 16 residues. Here the CDR3 reads CASSLGTSGVLYEQYV. The CDR3 coding sequence is TGTGCCAGCAGTTTAGGGACTAGCGGGGTCCTCTACGAGCAGTACGTC.

This clone was found once. The CDR3 DNA reads TGTGCCAGCACCGGGACAGGTTACGAGCAGTACGTC. Protein product: CASTGTGYEQYV. V and J are TRBV6-1 and TRBJ2-7; 8 nucleotides line up with TRBD1. J was trimmed by 4 bases and V by 7 bases; bases with no gene match: 3. Germline CDR1 is MNHNS and CDR2 is SASEGT. The length of the CDR3 is 12 residues.

CDR3 nucleotide sequence: TGTGCCAGCATCCGAAAACTGCTCCAAGAGACCCAGTACTTC. Protein product: CASIRKLLQETQYF. This chain connects TRBV2 to TRBJ2-5; no reliable D call. Germline CDR1 reads SNHLY; CDR2 reads FYNNEI. This CDR3 contains 14 residues. The V and J ends lost 7 bases and 1 base respectively, with 13 bases between them.

V is TRBV10-1 and J is TRBJ2-7; D might be TRBD2 (5 bases). CDR1 and CDR2 (germline): WNHNN, SYGVQD (reference sequence). V was trimmed by 7 bases and J by 0 bases, leaving 13 bases between them. CDR3 length equals 14 residues. The CDR3 sequence is CASKDYRSSYEQYV. The CDR3 bases are TGCGCCAGCAAAGACTATCGGAGCTCCTACGAGCAGTACGTC.

The CDR3 DNA is TGCGCCAGCAGCACCCTAGCGGGGGGAACGGGAGAGACCCAGTACTTC. Translating it yields CASSTLAGGTGETQYF. The V call is TRBV5-1, the J call TRBJ2-5, with 11 bases fitting TRBD2. Trimming took 4 bases from V and 4 from J; bases not matched to a gene: 9. The V gene's germline CDR1 is SGHRS and CDR2 YFSETQ. The CDR3 sequence is 16 residues long.

In this sample, this clone turned up once. This chain links TRBV6-4 with TRBJ1-1; D is ambiguous. The V end lost 6 bases, the J end lost 0 bases, and 11 bases lay between the germline ends. This CDR3 is built from 14 residues. In germline, CDR1 is MRHNA, CDR2 SNTAGT. The CDR3 loop reads CASSSHSMNTEAFF. In nucleotides, the CDR3 is TGTGCCAGCAGCTCTCACAGTATGAACACTGAAGCTTTCTTT.

This chain links TRBV4-3 with TRBJ1-3, with no clear D. The length of the CDR3 is 13 residues. Germline V gives CDR1 LGHNA, CDR2 YSLEER. Trimming removed 3 bases at V and 1 base at J, with 4 bases between. DNA for the CDR3: TGCGCCAGCAGCCAGACATCTGGAAACACCATATATTTT. This encodes CASSQTSGNTIYF.

The genes are TRBV18 and TRBJ2-3; perhaps TRBD2 as D (5 bases). This CDR3 spans 11 amino acids. Germline CDR1 reads KGHSH; CDR2 reads LQKENI. Trimming cost V 7 bases and J 5 bases, with 7 bases left between them. CDR3 amino acids: CASFGVDTQYF. The CDR3 bases are TGTGCCAGCTTCGGGGTAGATACGCAGTATTTT. Looking up the rest from reference TRBV18 and TRBJ2-3 gives the full variable domain: NAGVMQNPRHLVRRRGQEARLRCSPMKGHSHVYWYRQLPEEGLKFMVYLQKENIIDESGMPKERFSAEFPKEGPSILRIQQVVRGDSAAYFCASFGVDTQYFGPGTRLTVL.

The rearrangement joins TRBV7-3 to TRBJ2-7; D is unclear. CDR3 size: 16 residues. Trimming removed 2 bases from V and 1 base from J, with 15 bases in between. Per germline, CDR1 SGHTA and CDR2 FQGTGA. CDR3 loop: CASSLEYLRRSYEQYV. CDR3 sequence (DNA): TGTGCCAGCAGCTTAGAATACCTACGCAGGTCCTACGAGCAGTACGTC.

This clone was observed a few times. The chain is built from TRBV10-3 and TRBJ2-7; 7 bases line up with TRBD1. Germline trimming cut 11 bases from V and 5 bases from J; bases unmatched to any gene: 9. CDR1 and CDR2 from the germline V gene are ENHRY and SYGVKD. The CDR3 sequence is 12 residues long. The CDR3 here is CASGQVGNEQYV. The CDR3 DNA is TGTGCCTCCGGACAGGTTGGAAACGAGCAGTACGTC.

The chain uses TRBV27 and TRBJ1-1; TRBD1 agrees at 7 bases. Germline V gene sequence: CDR1 MNHEY, CDR2 SMNVEV (reference sequence). V shed 5 bases, J shed 4 bases, and the junction held 7 bases outside the gene matches. CDR3 length: 14 residues. In DNA, the CDR3 is TGTGCCAGCAGTGTGGCAGGGGGGATCACTGAAGCTTTCTTT. It codes for CASSVAGGITEAFF.

The rearrangement links TRBV7-8 to TRBJ2-7; 7 bases are shared with TRBD2. V lost 3 bases, J lost 2 bases, and 4 bases stayed unmatched. The CDR3 is 14 residues long. Germline V gene data show CDR1 as SGHVS and CDR2 as FQNEAQ. The CDR3 loop is CASSFAGLAYEQYV. The CDR3 DNA sequence: TGTGCCAGCAGCTTTGCTGGACTAGCCTACGAGCAGTACGTC.

J is TRBJ2-2 and V is TRBV5-1, with a tentative D call TRBD2 (7 bases). Germline loops: CDR1 SGHRS, CDR2 YFSETQ. Trimming took 3 bases from V and 4 from J, leaving 16 bases between them. This CDR3 spans 16 amino acids. The CDR3 is CASSSGRGAPTGELFF. In DNA form, the CDR3 reads TGCGCCAGCAGCTCGGGTCGGGGGGCGCCCACCGGGGAGCTGTTTTTT.

This clone has just a few counts. The rearrangement uses TRBV29-1 and TRBJ1-2; 8 nucleotides line up with TRBD1. Germline CDR1 is SQVTM and CDR2 is ANQGSEA. With 4 bases clipped from V and 7 bases from J, the junction kept 14 bases outside the gene matches. CDR3 size: 15 residues. Here the CDR3 reads CSVGGRGPSGGGYTF. CDR3 in DNA: TGCAGCGTTGGAGGCAGGGGGCCTTCGGGCGGTGGCTACACCTTC.

The chain joins TRBV7-2 to TRBJ2-1; the D gene is possibly TRBD2 (6 bases). This CDR3 comprises 15 residues. V shed 3 bases and J shed 5 bases, with 14 bases lying between them. The germline V gene encodes CDR1 SGHTA and CDR2 FQGNSA. The chain's CDR3 is CASSFQEWGDNEQFF. The CDR3 DNA is TGTGCCAGCAGCTTCCAAGAGTGGGGGGACAATGAGCAGTTCTTC.

This clone has more than one count but fewer than ten. CDR3 DNA sequence: TGTGCCAGCAGCCCTTTTGAGCCGGGGGAAAAACTGTTTTTT. Its protein is CASSPFEPGEKLFF. The chain employs TRBV2 and TRBJ1-4; no firm D call. Germline CDR1 is SNHLY and CDR2 is FYNNEI. This CDR3 region has 14 residues. Trimming stripped 6 bases from V and 8 bases from J, with 16 bases between.

The chain recombines TRBV30 with TRBJ1-6, with D possibly TRBD1 on 6 matching bases. Germline V lookup: CDR1 GTSNPN, CDR2 SVGIG (reference sequence). V lost 4 bases to trimming and J lost 6 bases, with 19 bases between them. There are 16 residues in the CDR3. The CDR3 DNA follows: TGTGCCTGGACCACTATAACCGGGACACCTAATTCACCCCTCCACTTT. Translating it yields CAWTTITGTPNSPLHF.

This chain joins TRBV18 and TRBJ2-1; TRBD2 agrees at 13 bases. The CDR3 spans 19 residues. The germline V gene encodes CDR1 KGHSH and CDR2 LQKENI. J was trimmed by 7 bases and V by 1 base; bases with no gene match: 13. As DNA, the CDR3 is TGTGCCAGCTCACCACTTTCTTCAAGGACTAGCGGGGGTCATAATGAGCAGTTCTTC. Protein sequence: CASSPLSSRTSGGHNEQFF.

This clone was detected once. V gene TRBV6-5 combines with J gene TRBJ2-7; D is possibly TRBD2 (5 bases). Germline CDR1 reads MNHEY; CDR2 reads SVGAGI. The CDR3 sequence is 12 residues long. Between the trimmed V and J ends, which lost 5 bases and 6 bases, there was a span of 11 bases. CDR3 nucleotide sequence: TGTGCCAGCAGTACCGGGGTCGGCGAGCAGTACGTC. It codes for CASSTGVGEQYV.

This clone was observed a few times. The same CDR3 arises from other DNA sequences in this sample as well. The chain is built from TRBV27 and TRBJ2-3; D is perhaps TRBD2 (5 bases). CDR1 and CDR2 from the germline V gene are MNHEY and SMNVEV (reference sequence). The CDR3 spans 12 residues. V lost 5 bases and J 2 bases, leaving 5 bases between the germline ends. The DNA for the CDR3 is TGTGCCAGCAGTCGGGACACAGATACGCAGTATTTT. Its translation is CASSRDTDTQYF.

V and J are TRBV30 and TRBJ1-6; TRBD1 might be the D (6 bases). V lost 1 base and J lost 7, with 8 bases in between. The CDR3 is 13 residues long. In germline, CDR1 is GTSNPN, CDR2 SVGIG (reference sequence). The CDR3 protein is CAWSGTVNSPLHF. The CDR3 coding sequence is TGTGCCTGGAGTGGGACAGTCAATTCACCCCTCCACTTT.

The chain carries TRBV28 and TRBJ1-1, with a weak D call TRBD1 (5 bases). Germline V gene sequence: CDR1 MDHEN, CDR2 SYDVKM. The CDR3 loop spans 12 amino acids. Trimming shortened V by 8 bases and J by 1 base, and 8 bases separated the two germline ends. The CDR3 DNA reads as TGTGCCAGCGGGGCCCAGAACACTGAAGCTTTCTTT. It encodes CASGAQNTEAFF.